These 11 T cell receptor beta chains share one sample of origin, sequenced in a study of regulatory T cells in long-lasting Graves disease. Arm-PCR of CDR3 regions with iRepertoire HTBI primers generated TCR beta libraries. TCRdb analysed the multiplex PCR reads with MiXCR anew, one entry per CDR3 protein. The sample shows around 420,000 distinct CDR3 sequences, around 16% of them seen only once. Time point indicated: newly diagnosed GD, antithyroid drugs for less than 3 months. PBMC-extracted RNA yielded the TCR library. This sample was also put to use in a study of T cells in Graves' hyperthyroidism and ophthalmopathy.

Specimen: peripheral blood mononuclear cells (PBMCs), collected at new diagnosis, from a patient treated with antithyroid drugs. The receptors were gathered from a woman aged 40 to 50 with Graves disease.

This clonotype was seen ten or more times. V and J are TRBV10-3 and TRBJ2-3; TRBD2 agrees at 10 bases. The germline V gene encodes CDR1 ENHRY and CDR2 SYGVKD. V dropped 2 bases and J dropped 4; count of bases not matched to a gene: 3. The CDR3 is made up of 15 amino acids. The CDR3 spells CAISEPSGRADTQYF. The CDR3 DNA reads as TGTGCCATCAGTGAGCCTAGCGGGAGAGCAGATACGCAGTATTTT.

This clonotype has ten or more counts. V usage is TRBV11-3 and J usage is TRBJ2-3, with 7 bases matching TRBD2. CDR1 and CDR2 (germline): SGHNT, YENEEA. This CDR3 has 15 residues. V was clipped by 3 bases and J by 4 bases; unmatched bases: 7. The DNA for the CDR3 is TGTGCCAGCAGCTTTGAGGGAGGGCCGGCAGATACGCAGTATTTT. Translating it yields CASSFEGGPADTQYF.

This clonotype was picked up a small number of times. This chain connects TRBV5-1 to TRBJ2-7; TRBD2 matches 8 bases. The germline V gene has CDR1 SGHRS and CDR2 YFSETQ. The CDR3 runs 16 residues. The V gene end was trimmed by 3 bases and the J gene end by 2 bases; junction bases not matched to a gene: 10. The CDR3 protein is CASSWGGSGVTYEQYF. The CDR3 nucleotides read TGCGCCAGCAGCTGGGGTGGTAGCGGGGTCACCTACGAGCAGTACTTC.

The chain recombines TRBV6-2 or TRBV6-3 with TRBJ2-1, with D uncertain. Trimming cost V 5 bases and J 7 bases, with 27 bases left between them. The CDR3 runs to 18 residues. CDR1 and CDR2 from the germline V gene are MNHEY and SVGEGT. The CDR3 loop is CASSEDSARRWAGNEQFF. CDR3 bases: TGTGCCAGCAGTGAAGATTCGGCCCGAAGGTGGGCTGGGAATGAGCAGTTCTTC.

As for this clonotype: The conserved phenylalanine or tryptophan is not found at the CDR3 terminus, so this likely reflects a read error. J is TRBJ2-1 and V is TRBV19; 10 bases align to TRBD2. Germline CDR1 and CDR2: LNHDA and SQIVND (reference sequence). V gave up 1 base and J gave up 9 bases; unmatched junction bases: 6. This CDR3 spans 15 amino acids. The CDR3: CASSIGSGRATEQFL. CDR3 sequence (DNA): TGTGCCAGTAGTATAGGAAGCGGGAGGGCCACTGAGCAGTTCCTC.

This clonotype showed up many times. The rearrangement uses TRBV27 and TRBJ2-7; 7 nucleotides align to TRBD1. V was pared by 5 bases and J by 0 bases, with 7 bases of the junction left unmatched. Germline CDR1 reads MNHEY; CDR2 reads SMNVEV (reference sequence). This CDR3 is built from 15 residues. CDR3: CASSPDRDGSYEQYF. The CDR3 region has the DNA TGTGCCAGCAGTCCCGACAGGGACGGCTCCTACGAGCAGTACTTC.

This clonotype was found many times. J is TRBJ2-1 and V is TRBV6-2 or TRBV6-3; D may be TRBD1 (6 bases). Deletions cut 0 bases from V and 7 bases from J, with 13 bases between. The germline gives CDR1 MNHEY, CDR2 SVGEGT. The CDR3 covers 15 residues. The CDR3 nucleotides are TGTGCCAGCAGTTACTCGTCAGGGGTGGATAATGAGCAGTTCTTC. Protein product: CASSYSSGVDNEQFF.

This chain connects TRBV4-1 to TRBJ2-3; D might be TRBD2 (6 bases). Germline CDR1 MGHRA, CDR2 YSYEKL. V lost 1 base and J lost 9, with 11 bases in between. The CDR3 is 13 residues long. The CDR3 DNA reads as TGCGCCAGCAGCCAAGGTCGGACTAACACGCAGTATTTT. It is translated as CASSQGRTNTQYF.

This clonotype occurred a few times. The rearrangement uses TRBV20-1 and TRBJ2-4; 7 nucleotides agree with TRBD1. The V and J ends lost 3 bases and 0 bases, in that order; junction bases with no gene match: 5. Germline CDR1 reads DFQATT; CDR2 reads SNEGSKA (reference sequence). The CDR3 has 15 residues. The CDR3 DNA is TGCAGTGCTAGGGGACAGCTCATAGCCAAAAACATTCAGTACTTC. As protein: CSARGQLIAKNIQYF.

This clonotype appeared many times. The V call is TRBV9, the J call TRBJ2-5; D gene ambiguous. Germline V gene lookup returns CDR1 SGDLS and CDR2 YYNGEE. This CDR3 has 15 amino acids. V was clipped by 4 bases and J by 5 bases, with 18 bases between them. The DNA for the CDR3 is TGTGCCAGCAGCTCTCGGGCCTTGCCCATGGAGACCCAGTACTTC. This sequence encodes CASSSRALPMETQYF.

This clonotype was observed a handful of times. Since a much larger clone is just one base distant, this may be a read error. V is TRBV28 and J is TRBJ2-5; a possible D gene is TRBD2 (6 bases). CDR1 is MDHEN and CDR2 is SYDVKM in the germline V gene. The CDR3 covers 12 residues. The DNA of the CDR3 is TGTGCCAGCAGTTTATTCCGGGAGATCCAGTACTTC. This encodes CASSLFREIQYF.